This T cell receptor (beta chain) came from a study of shared clonotypes between healthy human individuals. Study-level information: There were three CD4 naive, three CD4 memory, two CD8 naive and one CD8 memory plates per donor. Study observations and caveats: Among donors, clonotype sharing was expected to be affected by sequencing depth. Only blood was sampled; tissue repertoires likely differ.

For this clone: As yet, its antigen is unknown.

The CDR3 extends over 13 amino acids. V trimming: 3 bases; J trimming: 6 bases; junction bases outside the gene matches: 3. Germline V gives CDR1 MNHEY, CDR2 SVGAGI. The protocol was immunoSEQ multiplex PCR, while the TCRdb copy is restricted to in-frame clones and leaves out a portion. The sample consists of roughly 700,000 clones, about 92% of them appearing once. The chain recombines TRBV6-5 with TRBJ1-2; 8 bases are a match to TRBD1. The TCR originated in a man younger than 35 in good health. Some clones in this sample may be carry-over from other donors' samples. Sequenced material: memory CD8+ T cells from PBMCs. Stated subset: CD45RO+ cells pooled with CCR7-negative TemRA cells. DNA of the CDR3: TGTGCCAGCAGTTATTCGACAGGGGATGGCTACACCTTC. Translation gives CASSYSTGDGYTF.